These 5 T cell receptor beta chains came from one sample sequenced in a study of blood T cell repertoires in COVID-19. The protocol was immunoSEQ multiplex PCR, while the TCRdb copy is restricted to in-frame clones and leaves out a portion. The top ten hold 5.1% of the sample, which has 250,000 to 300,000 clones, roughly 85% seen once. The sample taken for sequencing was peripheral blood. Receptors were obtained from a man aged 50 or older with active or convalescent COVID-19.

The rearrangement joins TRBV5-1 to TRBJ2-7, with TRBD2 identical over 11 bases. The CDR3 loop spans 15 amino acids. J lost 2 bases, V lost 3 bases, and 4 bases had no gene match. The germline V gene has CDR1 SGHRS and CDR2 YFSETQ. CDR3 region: CASSSTSGGPYEQYF. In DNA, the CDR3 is TGCGCCAGCAGCTCTACTAGCGGGGGCCCCTACGAGCAGTACTTC.

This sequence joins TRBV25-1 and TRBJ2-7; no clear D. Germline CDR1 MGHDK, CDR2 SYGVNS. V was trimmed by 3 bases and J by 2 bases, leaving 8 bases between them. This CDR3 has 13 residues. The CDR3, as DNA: TGTGCCAGCAGTGACGGAGTTACCTACGAGCAGTACTTC. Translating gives CASSDGVTYEQYF.

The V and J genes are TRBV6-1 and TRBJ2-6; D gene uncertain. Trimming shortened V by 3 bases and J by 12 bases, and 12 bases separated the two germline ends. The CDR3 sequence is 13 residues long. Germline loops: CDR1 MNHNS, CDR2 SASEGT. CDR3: CASSDPTLPVLTF. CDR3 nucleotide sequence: TGTGCCAGCAGTGACCCTACTCTGCCCGTCCTGACTTTC.

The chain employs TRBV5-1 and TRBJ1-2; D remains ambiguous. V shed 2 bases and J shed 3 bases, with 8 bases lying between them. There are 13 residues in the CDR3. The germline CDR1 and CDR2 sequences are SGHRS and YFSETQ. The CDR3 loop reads CASSFGEDYGYTF. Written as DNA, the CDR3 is TGCGCCAGCAGCTTCGGGGAGGACTATGGCTACACCTTC.

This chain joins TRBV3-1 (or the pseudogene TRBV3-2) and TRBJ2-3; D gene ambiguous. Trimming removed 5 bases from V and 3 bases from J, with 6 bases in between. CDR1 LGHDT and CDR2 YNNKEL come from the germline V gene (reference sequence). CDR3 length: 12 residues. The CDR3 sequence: CASSTWTDTQYF. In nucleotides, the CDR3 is TGTGCCAGCAGCACTTGGACAGATACGCAGTATTTT.